The sequence of this TCR beta chain was determined in a study of blood T cell repertoires in COVID-19. Study as a whole: The origin of the acute and convalescent COVID-19 samples was the United States, Italy and Spain. PBMCs, B-cell-depleted T cells, or T cells were the source of the cDNA or gDNA that made up the material.

Clones were sequenced by immunoSEQ multiplex PCR, and TCRdb holds only the in-frame ones, with some missing. The sample lists 370,000 or so clones, roughly four fifths occurring once. The source material was peripheral blood. The TCR sequence derives from a human donor with acute or convalescent COVID-19. The donor label of this sample is uncertain.

CDR3 residues: CASSHHSGGEETQYF. Written as DNA, the CDR3 is TGCGCCAGCAGCCACCATTCGGGGGGGGAGGAGACCCAGTACTTC. The chain links TRBV4-1 to TRBJ2-5; 8 bases align to TRBD2. The J segment lost 5 bases and the V segment lost 3 bases, leaving 8 bases of the junction unmatched. CDR3 length: 15 residues. CDR1 and CDR2 from the germline V gene are MGHRA and YSYEKL.